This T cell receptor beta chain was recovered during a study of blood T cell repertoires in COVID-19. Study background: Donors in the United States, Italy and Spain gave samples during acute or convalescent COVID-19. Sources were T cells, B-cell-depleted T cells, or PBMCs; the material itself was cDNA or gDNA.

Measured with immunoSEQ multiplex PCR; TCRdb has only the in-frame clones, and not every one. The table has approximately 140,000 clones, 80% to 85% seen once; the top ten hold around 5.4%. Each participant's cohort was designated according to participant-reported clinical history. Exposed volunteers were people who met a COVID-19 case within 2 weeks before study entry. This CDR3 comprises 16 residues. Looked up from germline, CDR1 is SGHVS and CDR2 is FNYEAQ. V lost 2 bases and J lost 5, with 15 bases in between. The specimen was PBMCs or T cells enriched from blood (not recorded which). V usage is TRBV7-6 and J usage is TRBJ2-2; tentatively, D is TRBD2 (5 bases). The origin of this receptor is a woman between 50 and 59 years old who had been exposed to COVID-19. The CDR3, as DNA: TGTGCCAGCAGCTTATATGAGGGCATGGGAACCGGGGAGCTGTTTTTT. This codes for CASSLYEGMGTGELFF.